This record looks at one T cell receptor (beta chain) sequence and its context. The data derive from a study of blood T cell repertoires in COVID-19. Study context: The United States, Italy and Spain provided the acute and convalescent COVID-19 samples. In each case, the material was cDNA or gDNA derived from T cells, B-cell-depleted T cells, or PBMCs.

Some clones are missing from TCRdb's copy, which holds only in-frame ones; the method was immunoSEQ multiplex PCR. The sample carries 190,000 or so clones, around 89% recorded once. In germline, CDR1 is LGHNT, CDR2 FRNRAP. The CDR3 has 13 amino acids. V dropped 2 bases and J dropped 7 bases, with 11 bases sitting between them. The material sequenced was peripheral blood. The rearrangement uses TRBV12-5 and TRBJ2-5, with D possibly matching TRBD2 (5 bases). This TCR derives from a woman aged 30 to 39 with acute or convalescent COVID-19. CDR3 bases: TGTGCTAGTGGTTTGTACGCAGGAGGGACCCAGTACTTC. It specifies CASGLYAGGTQYF.